The source of this TCR beta chain is a study of beta chain features in type 1 diabetes. About the research overall: Summed over all samples, the examined sorted cells came to 90 million to 120 million.

General study findings and limits: Type 1 diabetes patients had moderately but significantly shorter TCRB CDR3s in all four CD4+ subsets. Possible PCR preference for shorter templates applied equally to patients and controls. It was among patients, rather than healthy donors, that naive, central memory and Treg TCRB repertoires appeared more similar.

Sequenced material consisted of expressed TCRB transcripts (all of the isolated RNA was reverse transcribed). The data were produced by immunoSEQ multiplex PCR, yet TCRdb's version contains in-frame clones alone and is incomplete. The sample has under 300,000 clones, around 24% seen once. V lost 3 bases and J lost 6, with 15 bases in between. Germline V gene sequence: CDR1 GTSNPN, CDR2 SVGIG (reference sequence). The CDR3 runs 14 residues. This clone was detected a few times. Its specificity is not known. The chain joins TRBV30 to TRBJ1-5, with D possibly being TRBD1 (5 bases). The clonotype originates from a young woman with type 1 diabetes. The sample consisted of naive CD4+ T cells from blood. The CDR3, as DNA: TGTGCCTGGAGGCCACTCGGACATTCTCAGCCCCAGCATTTT. Protein: CAWRPLGHSQPQHF.